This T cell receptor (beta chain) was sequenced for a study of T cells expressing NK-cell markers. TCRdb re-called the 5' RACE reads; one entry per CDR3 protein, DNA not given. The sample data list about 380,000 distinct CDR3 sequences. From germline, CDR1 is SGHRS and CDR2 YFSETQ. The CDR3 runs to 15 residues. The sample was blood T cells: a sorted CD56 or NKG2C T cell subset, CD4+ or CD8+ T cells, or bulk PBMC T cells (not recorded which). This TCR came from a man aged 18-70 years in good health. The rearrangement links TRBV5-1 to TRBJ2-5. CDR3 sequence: CASSLGLRYQETQYF.